The clone carrying this T cell receptor beta chain was counted once. Trimming left V 4 bases short and J 5 bases short, with 15 bases between. Germline CDR1 reads SNHLY; CDR2 reads FYNNEI. The CDR3 spans 15 residues. This record comes from a study of siplizumab effects on memory and regulatory T cells. Assays captured roughly 110,000 TCR templates per sample. The assay was immunoSEQ multiplex PCR, and TCRdb's table has in-frame clones only and misses some. This sample yields nearly 85,000 clones, of which more than 85% are seen a single time; under 20% belongs to the top ten. The chain combines TRBV2 with TRBJ1-5; possible D gene TRBD1, 6 bases. The sample consisted of CD8+ T cells sorted from blood. The receptor comes from a human donor in good health. The CDR3 bases are TGTGCCAGCAGTGGCCTAGGACAGATCGATCAGCCCCAGCATTTT. This codes for CASSGLGQIDQPQHF.